The present T cell receptor (beta chain) was sequenced within a study of immune heterogeneity within non-small cell lung tumors. Study-level findings and limits: There were identical dominant CDR3 beta clonotypes recurring across tumor sites within a patient, together with site-unique high-frequency clones.

TCR beta CDR3 was amplified by multiplex PCR, first round 10 to 11 cycles, 32 V and 13 J primers. TCRdb re-called the multiplex PCR reads through MiXCR, storing one row per CDR3 protein. The sample contains under 25,000 distinct CDR3 sequences, under 30% of which appear only once. Germline V gene sequence: CDR1 DFQATT, CDR2 SNEGSKA (reference sequence). Trimming stripped 1 base from V and 5 bases from J, with 11 bases between. This CDR3 has 13 residues. Bulk tumor gDNA, 550 to 750 ng per sample, served as the TCR template. Spaced far apart, several biopsies were taken from each primary tumor during surgery. Untreated, newly diagnosed non-small cell lung cancer patients underwent curative surgery. A note on this clonotype: Antigen specificity is unknown.

This rearrangement joins TRBV20-1 to TRBJ2-5; D perhaps matches TRBD2 (6 bases). The sample was lung tumor tissue. The source of this sequence is a man aged 40-49 years with non-small cell lung cancer. CDR3 in amino acids: CSARGRGLETQYF. CDR3 nucleotide sequence: TGCAGTGCTAGAGGTCGGGGGTTGGAGACCCAGTACTTC.